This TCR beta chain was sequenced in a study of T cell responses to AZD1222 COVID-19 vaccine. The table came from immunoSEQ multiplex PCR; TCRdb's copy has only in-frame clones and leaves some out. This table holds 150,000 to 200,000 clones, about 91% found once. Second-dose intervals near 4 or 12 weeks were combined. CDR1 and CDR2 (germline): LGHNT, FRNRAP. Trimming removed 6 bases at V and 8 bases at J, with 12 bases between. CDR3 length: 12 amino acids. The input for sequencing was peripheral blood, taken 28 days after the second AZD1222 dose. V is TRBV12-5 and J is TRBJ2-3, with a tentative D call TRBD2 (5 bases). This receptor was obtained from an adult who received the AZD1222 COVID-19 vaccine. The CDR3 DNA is TGTGCTAGTGGCTCCACGGCGGGTACGCAGTATTTT. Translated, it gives CASGSTAGTQYF.